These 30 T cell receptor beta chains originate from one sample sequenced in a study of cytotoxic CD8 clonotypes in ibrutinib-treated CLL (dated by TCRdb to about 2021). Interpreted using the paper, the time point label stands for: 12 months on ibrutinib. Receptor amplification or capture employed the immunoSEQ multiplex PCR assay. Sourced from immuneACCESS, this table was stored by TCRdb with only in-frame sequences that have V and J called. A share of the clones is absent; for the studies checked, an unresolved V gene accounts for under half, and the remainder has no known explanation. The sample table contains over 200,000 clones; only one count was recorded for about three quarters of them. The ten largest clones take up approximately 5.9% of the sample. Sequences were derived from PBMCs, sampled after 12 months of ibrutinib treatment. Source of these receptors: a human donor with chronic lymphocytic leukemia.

DNA of the CDR3: TGTGCCAGCAGGGGACAGGGGGTTACTAATGAAAAACTGTTTTTT. This sequence encodes CASRGQGVTNEKLFF. J is TRBJ1-4 and V is TRBV2, with 11 nucleotides matching TRBD1. V trimming: 6 bases; J trimming: 2 bases; junction bases outside the gene matches: 2. The CDR3 consists of 15 residues. CDR1 and CDR2 (germline): SNHLY, FYNNEI.

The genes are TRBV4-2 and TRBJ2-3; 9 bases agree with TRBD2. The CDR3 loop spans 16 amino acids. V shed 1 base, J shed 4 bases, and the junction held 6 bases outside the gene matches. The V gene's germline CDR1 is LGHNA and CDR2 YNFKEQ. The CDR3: CASSQGRRGGADTQYF. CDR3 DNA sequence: TGTGCCAGCAGCCAAGGAAGGCGGGGGGGCGCAGATACGCAGTATTTT.

The CDR3 loop reads CASSPDRGQPQHF. CDR3 nucleotide sequence: TGTGCCAGCAGCCCCGACAGGGGGCAGCCCCAGCATTTT. The chain has TRBV6-4 and TRBJ1-5, with 9 bases aligning to TRBD1. CDR3 size: 13 residues. V lost 6 bases and J lost 7; bases outside the gene matches: 4. Germline V lookup: CDR1 MRHNA, CDR2 SNTAGT.

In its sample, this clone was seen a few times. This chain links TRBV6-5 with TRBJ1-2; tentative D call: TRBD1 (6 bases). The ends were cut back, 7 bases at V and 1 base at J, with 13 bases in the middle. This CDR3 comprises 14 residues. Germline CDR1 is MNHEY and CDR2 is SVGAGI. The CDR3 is CASTKDSINYGYTF. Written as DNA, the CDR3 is TGTGCCAGCACCAAGGACAGTATTAACTATGGCTACACCTTC.

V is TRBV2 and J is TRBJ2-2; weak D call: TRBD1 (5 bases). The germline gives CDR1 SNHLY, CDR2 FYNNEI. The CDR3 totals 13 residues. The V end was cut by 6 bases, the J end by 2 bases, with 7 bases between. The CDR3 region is CASRTENTGELFF. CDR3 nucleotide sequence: TGTGCCAGCAGGACAGAAAACACCGGGGAGCTGTTTTTT.

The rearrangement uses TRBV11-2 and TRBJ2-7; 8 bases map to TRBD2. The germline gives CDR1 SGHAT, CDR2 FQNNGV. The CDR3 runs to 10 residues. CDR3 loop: CGGRGGEQYF. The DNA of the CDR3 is TGTGGAGGACGGGGGGGCGAGCAGTACTTC.

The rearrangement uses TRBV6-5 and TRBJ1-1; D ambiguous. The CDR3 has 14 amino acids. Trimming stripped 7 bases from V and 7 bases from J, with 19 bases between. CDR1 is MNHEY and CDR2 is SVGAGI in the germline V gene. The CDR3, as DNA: TGTGCCAGCATTCCCACGATGGGATTAGGTGAAGCTTTCTTT. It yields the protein CASIPTMGLGEAFF.

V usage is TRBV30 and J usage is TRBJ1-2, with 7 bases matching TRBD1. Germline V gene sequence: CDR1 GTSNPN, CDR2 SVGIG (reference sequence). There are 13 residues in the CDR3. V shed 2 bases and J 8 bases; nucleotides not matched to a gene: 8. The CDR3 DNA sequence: TGTGCCTGGAGTTTGACAGGGCTCTCCGGCTACACCTTC. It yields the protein CAWSLTGLSGYTF.

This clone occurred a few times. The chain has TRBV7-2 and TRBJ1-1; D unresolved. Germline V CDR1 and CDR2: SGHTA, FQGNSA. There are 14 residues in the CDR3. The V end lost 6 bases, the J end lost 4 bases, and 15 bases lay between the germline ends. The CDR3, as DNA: TGTGCCAGCAGTTTCGGAGGGTATCGCACTGAAGCTTTCTTT. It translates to CASSFGGYRTEAFF. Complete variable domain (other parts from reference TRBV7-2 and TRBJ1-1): GAGVSQSPSNKVTEKGKDVELRCDPISGHTALYWYRQSLGQGLEFLIYFQGNSAPDKSGLPSDRFSAERTGGSVSTLTIQRTQQEDSAVYLCASSFGGYRTEAFFGQGTRLTVV.

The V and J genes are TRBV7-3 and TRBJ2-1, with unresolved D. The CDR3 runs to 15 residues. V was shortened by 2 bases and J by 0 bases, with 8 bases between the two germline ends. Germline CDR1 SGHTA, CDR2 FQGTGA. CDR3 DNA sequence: TGTGCCAGCAGCTTATCGGCAAACTCCTACAATGAGCAGTTCTTC. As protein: CASSLSANSYNEQFF.

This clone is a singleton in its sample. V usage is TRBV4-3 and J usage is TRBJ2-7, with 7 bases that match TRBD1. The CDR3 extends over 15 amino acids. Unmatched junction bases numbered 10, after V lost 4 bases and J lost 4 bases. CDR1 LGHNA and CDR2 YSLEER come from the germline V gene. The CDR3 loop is CASSLERQGAYEQYF. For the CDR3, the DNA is TGCGCCAGCAGCCTCGAAAGACAGGGTGCGTACGAGCAGTACTTC.

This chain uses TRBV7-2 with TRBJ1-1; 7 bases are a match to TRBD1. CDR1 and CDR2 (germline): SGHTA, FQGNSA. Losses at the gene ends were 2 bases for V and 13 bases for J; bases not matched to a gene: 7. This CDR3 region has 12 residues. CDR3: CASSLRTGPRFF. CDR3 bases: TGTGCCAGCAGCTTAAGGACAGGCCCTCGTTTCTTT.

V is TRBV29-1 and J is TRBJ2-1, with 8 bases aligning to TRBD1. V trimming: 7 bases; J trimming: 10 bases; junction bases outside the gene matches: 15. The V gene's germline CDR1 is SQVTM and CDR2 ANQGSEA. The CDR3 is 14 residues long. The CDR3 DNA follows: TGCAGCGGGACTCAGGGGGCGGTTCCCACGGAGCAGTTCTTC. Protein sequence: CSGTQGAVPTEQFF.

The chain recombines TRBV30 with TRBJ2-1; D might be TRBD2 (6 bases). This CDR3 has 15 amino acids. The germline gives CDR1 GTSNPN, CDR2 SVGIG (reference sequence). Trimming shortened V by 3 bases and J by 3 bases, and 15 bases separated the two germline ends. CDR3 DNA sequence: TGTGCCTGGAGCAGGCGGGACCTCCACTACAATGAGCAGTTCTTC. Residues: CAWSRRDLHYNEQFF.

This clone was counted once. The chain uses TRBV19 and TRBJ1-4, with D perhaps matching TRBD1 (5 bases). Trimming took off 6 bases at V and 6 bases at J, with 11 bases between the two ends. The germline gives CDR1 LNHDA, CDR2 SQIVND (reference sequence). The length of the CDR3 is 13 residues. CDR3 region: CASREGMDEKLFF. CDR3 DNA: TGTGCCAGTAGAGAGGGGATGGATGAAAAACTGTTTTTT. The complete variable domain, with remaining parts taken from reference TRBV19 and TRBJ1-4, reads DGGITQSPKYLFRKEGQNVTLSCEQNLNHDAMYWYRQDPGQGLRLIYYSQIVNDFQKGDIAEGYSVSREKKESFPLTVTSAQKNPTAFYLCASREGMDEKLFFGSGTQLSVL.

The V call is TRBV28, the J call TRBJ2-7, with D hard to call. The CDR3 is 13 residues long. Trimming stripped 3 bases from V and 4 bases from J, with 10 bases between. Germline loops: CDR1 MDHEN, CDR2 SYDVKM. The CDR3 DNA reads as TGTGCCAGCAGTTTTGTGTCAGGTTACGAGCAGTACTTC. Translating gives CASSFVSGYEQYF.

CDR3 nucleotides: TGTGCCAGCAGTTTATCAGGATTGGGCAATCAGCCCCAGCATTTT. It yields the protein CASSLSGLGNQPQHF. The V call is TRBV27, the J call TRBJ1-5; the D is unclear. The CDR3 has 15 residues. Germline CDR1 is MNHEY and CDR2 is SMNVEV (reference sequence). Trimming took 0 bases from V and 2 from J, leaving 8 bases between them.

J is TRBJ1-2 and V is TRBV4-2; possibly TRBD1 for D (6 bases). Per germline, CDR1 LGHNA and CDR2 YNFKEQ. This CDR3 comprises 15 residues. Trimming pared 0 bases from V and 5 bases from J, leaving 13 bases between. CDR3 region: CASSQDPGAPYGYTF. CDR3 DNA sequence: TGTGCCAGCAGCCAAGATCCAGGGGCCCCATATGGCTACACCTTC.

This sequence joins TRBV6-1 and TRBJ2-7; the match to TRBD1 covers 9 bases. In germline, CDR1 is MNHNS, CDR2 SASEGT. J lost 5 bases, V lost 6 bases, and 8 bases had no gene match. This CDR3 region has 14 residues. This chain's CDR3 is CASRGTGRSDEQYF. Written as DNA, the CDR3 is TGTGCCAGCAGGGGGACAGGGAGGTCCGACGAGCAGTACTTC.

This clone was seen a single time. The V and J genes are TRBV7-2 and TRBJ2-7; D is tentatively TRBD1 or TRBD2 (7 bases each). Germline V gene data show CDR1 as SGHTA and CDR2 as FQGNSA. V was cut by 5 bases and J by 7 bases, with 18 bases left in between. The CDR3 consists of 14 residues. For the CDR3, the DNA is TGTGCCAGCAGCCCCCAGGGGGGGCCGGGGGAGCAGTACTTC. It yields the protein CASSPQGGPGEQYF.

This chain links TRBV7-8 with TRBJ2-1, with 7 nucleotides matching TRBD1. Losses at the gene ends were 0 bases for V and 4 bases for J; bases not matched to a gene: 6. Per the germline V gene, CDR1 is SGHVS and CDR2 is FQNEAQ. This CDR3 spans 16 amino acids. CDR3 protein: CASSLARGQRYNEQFF. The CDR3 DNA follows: TGTGCCAGCAGCTTAGCACGGGGACAGAGATACAATGAGCAGTTCTTC. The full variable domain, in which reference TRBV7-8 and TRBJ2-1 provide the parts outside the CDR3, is GAGVSQSPRYKVAKRGQDVALRCDPISGHVSLFWYQQALGQGPEFLTYFQNEAQLDKSGLPSDRFFAERPEGSVSTLKIQRTQQEDSAVYLCASSLARGQRYNEQFFGPGTRLTVL.

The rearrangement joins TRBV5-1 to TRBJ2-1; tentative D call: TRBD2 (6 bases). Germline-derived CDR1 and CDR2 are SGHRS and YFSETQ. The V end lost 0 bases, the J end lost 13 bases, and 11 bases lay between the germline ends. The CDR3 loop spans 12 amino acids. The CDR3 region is CASSLEDYHQFF. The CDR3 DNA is TGCGCCAGCAGCTTGGAGGACTATCACCAGTTCTTC. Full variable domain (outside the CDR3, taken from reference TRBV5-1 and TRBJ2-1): KAGVTQTPRYLIKTRGQQVTLSCSPISGHRSVSWYQQTPGQGLQFLFEYFSETQRNKGNFPGRFSGRQFSNSRSEMNVSTLELGDSALYLCASSLEDYHQFFGPGTRLTVL.

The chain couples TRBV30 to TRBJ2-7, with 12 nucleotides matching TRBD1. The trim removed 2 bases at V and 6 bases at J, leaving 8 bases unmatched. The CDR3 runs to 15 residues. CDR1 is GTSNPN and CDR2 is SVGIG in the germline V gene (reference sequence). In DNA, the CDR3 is TGTGCCTGGAGTCGGGGAGGGACAGGGGGCGGCGAGCAGTACTTC. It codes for CAWSRGGTGGGEQYF.

The DNA for the CDR3 is TGTGCCAGCAGCTCTTCTCTGGGCAGCTACTCTGGGGCCAACGTCCTGACTTTC. Protein: CASSSSLGSYSGANVLTF. V gene TRBV7-8 combines with J gene TRBJ2-6, with D hard to call. The V and J ends lost 4 bases and 0 bases respectively, with 16 bases between them. CDR1 SGHVS and CDR2 FQNEAQ come from the germline V gene. The CDR3 loop spans 18 amino acids.

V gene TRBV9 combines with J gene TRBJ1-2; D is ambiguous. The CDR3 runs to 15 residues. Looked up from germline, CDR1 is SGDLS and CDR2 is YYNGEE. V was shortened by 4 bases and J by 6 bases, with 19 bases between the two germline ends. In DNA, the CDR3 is TGTGCCAGCAGCTCCCAAGGGCCCCTACGCGATGGCTACACCTTC. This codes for CASSSQGPLRDGYTF. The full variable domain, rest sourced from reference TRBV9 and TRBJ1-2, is DSGVTQTPKHLITATGQRVTLRCSPRSGDLSVYWYQQSLDQGLQFLIQYYNGEERAKGNILERFSAQQFPDLHSELNLSSLELGDSALYFCASSSQGPLRDGYTFGSGTRLTVV.

The CDR3 spells CASRDLGRVNEKLFF. In DNA, the CDR3 is TGTGCCAGTAGAGATCTGGGGCGGGTTAATGAAAAACTGTTTTTT. The chain links TRBV19 to TRBJ1-4, with TRBD1 as a possible D gene (5 bases). This CDR3 comprises 15 residues. Per the germline V gene, CDR1 is LNHDA and CDR2 is SQIVND (reference sequence). The V end lost 6 bases, the J end lost 4 bases, and 15 bases lay between the germline ends.

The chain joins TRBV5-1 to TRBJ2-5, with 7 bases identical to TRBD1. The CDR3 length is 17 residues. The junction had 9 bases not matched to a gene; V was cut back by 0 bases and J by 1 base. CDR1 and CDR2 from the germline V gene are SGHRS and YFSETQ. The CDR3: CASSLAGSAGGQETQYF. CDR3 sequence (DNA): TGCGCCAGCAGCTTGGCCGGGTCGGCAGGGGGCCAAGAGACCCAGTACTTC.

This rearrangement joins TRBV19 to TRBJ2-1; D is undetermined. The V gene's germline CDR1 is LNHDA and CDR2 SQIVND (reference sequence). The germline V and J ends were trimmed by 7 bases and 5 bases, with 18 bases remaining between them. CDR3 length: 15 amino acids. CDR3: CASTLLGGFHNEQFF. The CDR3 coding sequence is TGTGCCAGTACCCTATTGGGTGGTTTTCACAATGAGCAGTTCTTC.

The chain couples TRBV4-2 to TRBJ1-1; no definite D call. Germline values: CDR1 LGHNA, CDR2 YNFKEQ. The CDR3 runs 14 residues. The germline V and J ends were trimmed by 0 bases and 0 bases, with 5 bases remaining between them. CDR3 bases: TGTGCCAGCAGCCAAGATCTATTGAACACTGAAGCTTTCTTT. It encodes CASSQDLLNTEAFF.

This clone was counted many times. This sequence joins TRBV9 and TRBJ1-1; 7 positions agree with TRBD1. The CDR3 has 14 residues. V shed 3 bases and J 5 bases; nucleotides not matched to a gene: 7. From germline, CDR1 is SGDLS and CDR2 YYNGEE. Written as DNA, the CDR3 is TGTGCCAGCAGCGCCATGACAGGGAGGACTGAAGCTTTCTTT. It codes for CASSAMTGRTEAFF.